This is a list of T cell receptor beta chains from one sample in a study of T cells after yellow fever vaccination. TCRdb reprocessed the 5' RACE reads with MiXCR, giving one entry per CDR3 protein. The sample lists approximately 300,000 distinct CDR3 sequences; 9.5% to 12% were seen once. Sequences were derived from CD4+ T cells sorted from PBMCs, sampled 45 days after the yellow fever booster vaccination. The receptors derive from a man between 18 and 29 years old who received the YFV17D yellow fever vaccine. The CDR3 runs from the conserved cysteine through the conserved F or W. D genes are given only for firm matches. Size values are once, few and many counts, or a class for expanded clones, and some rows have none.

D gene	CDR3 length	V gene	clone size	J gene	CDR3 protein	CDR3 DNA
-	14	TRBV6-1	many	TRBJ1-1	CASSAIRDVGEAFF	TGTGCCAGCAGTGCTATCCGGGACGTCGGTGAAGCTTTCTTT
-	16	TRBV7-2	few	TRBJ2-7	CASSLVALGGVYEQYF	TGTGCCAGCAGCTTAGTCGCGTTGGGGGGCGTCTACGAGCAGTACTTC
-	15	TRBV4-3	-	TRBJ1-2	CASSQELRGQYGYTF	TGCGCCAGCAGCCAAGAGCTCCGCGGACAGTATGGCTACACCTTC
-	16	TRBV5-1	once	TRBJ1-4	CASSLTNPATNEKLFF	TGCGCCAGCAGCTTGACCAACCCTGCAACTAATGAAAAACTGTTTTTT
-	14	TRBV6-6	few	TRBJ1-6	CASTPLSYNSPLHF	TGTGCCAGCACTCCTCTCTCCTATAATTCACCCCTCCACTTT
TRBD2	18	TRBV10-3	-	TRBJ2-2	CAHGRGTSGGFNTGELFF	TGTGCCCACGGGAGAGGGACTAGCGGGGGCTTTAACACCGGGGAGCTGTTTTTT
-	15	TRBV5-1	few	TRBJ2-3	CASSPGHHTGDTQYF	TGCGCCAGCAGTCCCGGACACCACACGGGGGATACGCAGTATTTT
-	17	TRBV7-3	few	TRBJ2-2	CASSLQGGGSGTGELFF	TGTGCCAGCAGCTTACAGGGTGGGGGTTCGGGCACCGGGGAGCTGTTTTTT
-	14	TRBV3-1	few	TRBJ1-6	CASSQRDEDSPLHF	TGTGCCAGCAGCCAAAGGGATGAGGATTCACCCCTCCACTTT
TRBD1	13	TRBV20-1	-	TRBJ1-2	CSAGDSINYGYTF	TGCAGTGCTGGGGACAGCATAAACTATGGCTACACCTTC
-	14	TRBV7-2	-	TRBJ1-5	CASSATYGDQPQHF	TGTGCCAGCAGCGCGACCTATGGCGATCAGCCCCAGCATTTT
TRBD1	13	TRBV2	many	TRBJ1-2	CASRKDRENGYTF	TGTGCCAGCAGGAAGGACAGGGAGAATGGCTACACCTTC
-	15	TRBV5-6	-	TRBJ2-4	CASSLAGPAKNIQYF	TGTGCCAGCAGCTTGGCCGGGCCTGCCAAAAACATTCAGTACTTC
TRBD2	15	TRBV6-2/TRBV6-3	few	TRBJ2-3	CASSTRDYLTDTQYF	TGTGCCAGCAGTACCCGGGACTACCTCACAGATACGCAGTATTTT
-	15	TRBV7-2	few	TRBJ1-5	CASSLNGHGNQPQHF	TGTGCCAGCAGCTTAAACGGCCATGGCAATCAGCCCCAGCATTTT
-	19	TRBV5-1	-	TRBJ2-1	CASSLVDLEGGGSYNEQFF	TGCGCCAGCAGCTTGGTAGATCTGGAGGGGGGAGGCTCCTACAATGAGCAGTTCTTC
TRBD1	15	TRBV7-9	few	TRBJ1-6	CASSPQGANYSPLHF	TGTGCCAGCAGCCCCCAGGGGGCGAATTATTCACCCCTCCACTTT
-	16	TRBV16	-	TRBJ1-5	CASSQGLGISNQPQHF	TGTGCCAGCAGCCAAGGATTAGGTATTAGCAATCAGCCCCAGCATTTT
TRBD1	17	TRBV6-5	-	TRBJ1-2	CASSIRGWGQGEHGYTF	TGTGCCAGCAGTATACGAGGCTGGGGACAGGGGGAGCATGGCTACACCTTC
TRBD2	15	TRBV19	-	TRBJ2-7	CASRVLAGSSYEQYF	TGTGCCAGTAGAGTCTTAGCGGGGAGCTCCTACGAGCAGTACTTC
-	18	TRBV5-1	few	TRBJ2-2	CASSPPQGMGAGTGELFF	TGCGCCAGCAGCCCCCCGCAGGGGATGGGGGCGGGCACCGGGGAGCTGTTTTTT
-	15	TRBV28	few	TRBJ2-1	CASSAHQGGGNEQFF	TGTGCCAGCAGTGCACACCAAGGGGGGGGGAATGAGCAGTTCTTC
TRBD1	17	TRBV14	few	TRBJ1-2	CASSQEGTGPSSGGYTF	TGTGCCAGCAGCCAAGAGGGGACAGGGCCCAGTTCGGGTGGCTACACCTTC
TRBD2	15	TRBV10-3	-	TRBJ2-5	CAISESSGGAGTQYF	TGTGCCATCAGTGAGTCGAGCGGGGGGGCCGGGACCCAGTACTTC